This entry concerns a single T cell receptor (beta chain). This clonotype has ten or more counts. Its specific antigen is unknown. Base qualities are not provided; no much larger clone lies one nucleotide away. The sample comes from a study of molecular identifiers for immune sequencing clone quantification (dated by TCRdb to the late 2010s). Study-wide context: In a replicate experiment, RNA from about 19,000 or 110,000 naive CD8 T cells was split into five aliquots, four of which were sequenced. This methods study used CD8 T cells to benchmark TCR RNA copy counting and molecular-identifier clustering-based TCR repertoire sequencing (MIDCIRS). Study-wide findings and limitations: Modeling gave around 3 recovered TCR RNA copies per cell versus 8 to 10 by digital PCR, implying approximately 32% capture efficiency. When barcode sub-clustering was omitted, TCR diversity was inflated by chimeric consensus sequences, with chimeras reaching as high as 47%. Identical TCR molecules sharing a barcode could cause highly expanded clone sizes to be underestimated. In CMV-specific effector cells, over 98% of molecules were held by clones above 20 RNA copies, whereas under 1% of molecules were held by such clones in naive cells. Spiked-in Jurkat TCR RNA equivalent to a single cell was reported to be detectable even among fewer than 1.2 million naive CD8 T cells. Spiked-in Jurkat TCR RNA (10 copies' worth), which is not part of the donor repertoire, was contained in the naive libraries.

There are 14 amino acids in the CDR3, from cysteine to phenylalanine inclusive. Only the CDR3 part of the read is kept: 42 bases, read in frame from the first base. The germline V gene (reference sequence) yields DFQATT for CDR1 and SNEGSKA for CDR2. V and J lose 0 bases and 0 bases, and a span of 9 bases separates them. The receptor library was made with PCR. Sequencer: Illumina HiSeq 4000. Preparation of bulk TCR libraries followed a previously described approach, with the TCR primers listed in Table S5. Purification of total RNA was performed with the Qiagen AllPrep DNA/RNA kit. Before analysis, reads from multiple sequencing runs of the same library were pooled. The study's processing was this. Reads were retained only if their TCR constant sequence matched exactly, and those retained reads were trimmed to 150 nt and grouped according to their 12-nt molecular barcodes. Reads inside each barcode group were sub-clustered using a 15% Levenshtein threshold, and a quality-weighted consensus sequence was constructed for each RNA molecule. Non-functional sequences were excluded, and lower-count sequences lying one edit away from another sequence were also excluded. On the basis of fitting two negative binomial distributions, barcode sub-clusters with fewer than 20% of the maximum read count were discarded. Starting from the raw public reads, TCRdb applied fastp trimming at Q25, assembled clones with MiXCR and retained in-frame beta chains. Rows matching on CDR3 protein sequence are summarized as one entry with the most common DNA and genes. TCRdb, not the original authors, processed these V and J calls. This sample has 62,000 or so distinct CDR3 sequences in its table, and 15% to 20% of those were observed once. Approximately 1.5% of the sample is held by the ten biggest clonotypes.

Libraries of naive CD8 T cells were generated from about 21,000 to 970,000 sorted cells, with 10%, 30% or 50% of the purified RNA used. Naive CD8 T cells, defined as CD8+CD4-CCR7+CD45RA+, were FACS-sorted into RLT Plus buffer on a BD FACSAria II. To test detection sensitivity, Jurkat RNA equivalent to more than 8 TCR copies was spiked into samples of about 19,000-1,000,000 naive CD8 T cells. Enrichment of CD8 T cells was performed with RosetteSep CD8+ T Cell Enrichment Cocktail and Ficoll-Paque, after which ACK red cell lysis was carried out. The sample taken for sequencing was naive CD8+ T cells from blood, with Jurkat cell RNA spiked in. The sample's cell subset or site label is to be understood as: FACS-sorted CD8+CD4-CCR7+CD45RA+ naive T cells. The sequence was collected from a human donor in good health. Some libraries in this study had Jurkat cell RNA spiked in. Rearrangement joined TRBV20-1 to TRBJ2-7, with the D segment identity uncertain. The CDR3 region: CSARDLQYSYEQYF. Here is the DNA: TGCAGTGCTAGAGATCTACAGTACTCCTACGAGCAGTACTTC.